This is a list of T cell receptor beta chains from one sample in a study of control samples from healthy donors and cancer patients. Some clones are missing from TCRdb's copy, which holds only in-frame ones; the method was immunoSEQ multiplex PCR. The sample has 70,000 to 100,000 clones, approximately 88% seen once. Sample: blood. These receptors all stem from a woman aged 55-69 years in good health. Each CDR3 is given with its conserved first and last residue.

V	J	CDR3
TRBV6-2/TRBV6-3	TRBJ2-7	CASSYRWTPPYEQYF
TRBV5-6	TRBJ2-3	CASSLPGANTDTQYF
TRBV9	TRBJ1-4	CASSVSPVRNEKLFF
TRBV6-5	TRBJ1-4	CASSPLGGEKLFF
TRBV3-1/TRBV3-2	TRBJ1-6	CASSQATGINSPLHF
TRBV28	TRBJ1-5	CASSVGGAVSNQPQHF
TRBV7-6	TRBJ2-1	CASSPRRGRSYNEQFF
TRBV27	TRBJ1-2	CASSPLRDSPNYGYTF
TRBV5-1	TRBJ2-7	CASSLAGRGGLYEQYF
TRBV29-1	TRBJ1-1	CSGGAGLNTEAFF
TRBV7-6	TRBJ1-1	CASSPPGGAGTEAFF
TRBV7-8	TRBJ2-7	CASTPDLRGLLSYEQYF
TRBV18	TRBJ1-2	CASSPGQSDGYTF
TRBV3-1/TRBV3-2	TRBJ1-2	CASSPKLQFNYGYTF
TRBV7-9	TRBJ1-2	CASSRLPTGVGYTF
TRBV7-2	TRBJ1-1	CASSLLGTGNTEAFF
TRBV4-1	TRBJ2-7	CASSQDLERGAYPSYEQYF